This TCR beta chain was identified during a study of cytomegalovirus exposure and HLA in healthy donors. Broader study findings: According to reports, the classifier identified cytomegalovirus status with high specificity and sensitivity. In vitro confirmation showed a few CMV-associated chains to be CMV antigen specific. Associated with cytomegalovirus, according to the listing, were 150 to 200 TCR beta chains.

The sample holds one count of this clone. The antigen is undetermined. Both 60 Vbeta primers and 13 Jbeta primers went into the PCR. The protocol was immunoSEQ multiplex PCR, while the TCRdb copy is restricted to in-frame clones and leaves out a portion. Of 130,000 or so clones listed, around 70% are singletons. This CDR3 is 12 amino acids long. Germline values: CDR1 SEHNR, CDR2 FQNEAQ (reference sequence). With 8 bases removed from V and 9 bases from J, the gap between germline ends came to 14 bases. There were likely unrecorded immune exposures, though donors were nominally healthy when sampled. The source of this sequence is a man aged 30 to 39 in good health and CMV-seronegative. V is TRBV7-9 and J is TRBJ2-1, with D perhaps matching TRBD1 (5 bases). The sequenced material came from PBMCs. CDR3 sequence reads: CASLRVKGEQFF. The CDR3 nucleotides read TGTGCCAGCCTCAGGGTGAAGGGTGAGCAGTTCTTC.